Listed below are T cell receptor beta chains from one sample, sequenced in a study of CD8 T cells in ankylosing spondylitis. From the 5' RACE reads, TCRdb called clonotypes with MiXCR, one entry per CDR3 protein. The sample has under 150,000 distinct CDR3 sequences; 10% to 12% are singletons. Material for sequencing was blood, either unsorted or a sorted T cell fraction (not recorded which). All receptors derive from a female donor with ankylosing spondylitis or in good health (not recorded which). Each CDR3 is given with its conserved first and last residue. Fields, in order: J gene, V gene, D gene, clone size, CDR3 protein, CDR3 DNA. D genes are given only for firm matches. Expanded clones get a size class; other rows say once, few or many, or leave the size out.

>TRBJ1-4|TRBV4-1|TRBD1|many
CASSQRQGEMEKLFF
TGCGCCAGCAGCCAGCGACAGGGGGAAATGGAAAAACTGTTTTTT
>TRBJ2-3|TRBV5-1|TRBD2|many
CASLGGVTDTQYF
TGCGCCAGTTTGGGAGGGGTCACAGATACGCAGTATTTT
>TRBJ1-5|TRBV10-3|.|few
CAAGSDSNQPQHF
TGTGCCGCCGGATCGGATAGCAATCAGCCCCAGCATTTT
>TRBJ1-2|TRBV5-1|TRBD1|many
CASSLEGAGHGYTF
TGCGCCAGCAGCCTGGAGGGGGCCGGACATGGCTACACCTTC
>TRBJ2-2|TRBV10-3|.|many
CAISERGAPTGELFF
TGTGCCATCAGTGAACGGGGGGCCCCCACCGGGGAGCTGTTTTTT
>TRBJ2-2|TRBV28|.|many
CASSPDGSGAGELFF
TGTGCCAGCAGTCCCGACGGGTCTGGGGCCGGGGAGCTGTTTTTT
>TRBJ2-5|TRBV5-5|.|many
CASSLGVGEQETQYF
TGTGCCAGCAGCTTGGGGGTGGGGGAACAAGAGACCCAGTACTTC
>TRBJ1-2|TRBV20-1|.|many
CSARPSGHLHDYTF
TGCAGTGCTAGACCTTCCGGACACCTCCACGACTACACCTTC
>TRBJ2-3|TRBV30|.|few
CAWSVGGLVTDTQYF
TGTGCCTGGAGTGTAGGGGGGCTGGTCACAGATACGCAGTATTTT
>TRBJ2-1|TRBV24-1|.|many
CATSDFGRGHNEQFF
TGTGCCACCAGTGATTTTGGGCGGGGCCACAATGAGCAGTTCTTC
>TRBJ2-7|TRBV3-1|TRBD2|many
CASSHLGTSGSYEQYF
TGTGCCAGCAGCCACCTCGGGACTAGCGGGTCCTACGAGCAGTACTTC
>TRBJ2-4|TRBV19|TRBD1|.
CASSIQGDSDIQYF
TGTGCCAGTAGTATCCAGGGGGATTCCGACATTCAGTACTTC
>TRBJ1-5|TRBV3-1|.|many
CASSPNQPQHF
TGTGCCAGCAGCCCTAATCAGCCCCAGCATTTT
>TRBJ2-3|TRBV29-1|.|.
CSVEASLTDTQYF
TGCAGCGTTGAGGCTAGCTTGACAGATACGCAGTATTTT
>TRBJ2-5|TRBV7-2|TRBD2|many
CASSFSGTSGQETQYF
TGTGCCAGCAGCTTCTCCGGGACTAGCGGGCAAGAGACCCAGTACTTC
>TRBJ1-4|TRBV11-2|.|.
CASSLTTGSAVKLFF
TGTGCCAGCAGCCTAACGACAGGCTCGGCGGTGAAACTGTTTTTT
>TRBJ2-7|TRBV5-1|.|many
CASKKGSDYEQYF
TGCGCCAGCAAGAAGGGATCAGACTACGAGCAGTACTTC
>TRBJ2-1|TRBV7-2|TRBD2|many
CASSYPWVSGDEQFF
TGTGCCAGCAGCTACCCCTGGGTTAGCGGGGATGAGCAGTTCTTC
>TRBJ2-1|TRBV28|.|.
CASSLLGSQNYNEQFF
TGTGCCAGCAGTTTATTGGGGAGCCAAAACTACAATGAGCAGTTCTTC
>TRBJ1-2|TRBV12-3/TRBV12-4|TRBD1|many
CASSLQGTGGYTF
TGTGCCAGCAGTTTACAGGGGACAGGGGGCTACACCTTC
>TRBJ2-1|TRBV5-1|.|many
CASSSTASSYNEQFF
TGCGCCAGCAGCTCGACGGCGAGCTCCTACAATGAGCAGTTCTTC
>TRBJ2-7|TRBV28|.|many
CASSLNWQAGYEQYF
TGTGCCAGCAGTTTAAATTGGCAGGCGGGTTACGAGCAGTACTTC
>TRBJ1-1|TRBV4-2|TRBD1|many
CASSRKGQGGDTEAFF
TGTGCCAGCAGCCGAAAAGGACAGGGCGGAGACACTGAAGCTTTCTTT
>TRBJ2-3|TRBV29-1|TRBD2|many
CSVVAGVEDTQYF
TGCAGCGTTGTAGCGGGAGTTGAAGATACGCAGTATTTT
>TRBJ2-5|TRBV6-1|TRBD1|.
CASSKGQARQETQYF
TGTGCCAGCAGTAAGGGACAGGCACGCCAAGAGACCCAGTACTTC
>TRBJ1-2|TRBV27|.|.
CASSLLGGYGYTF
TGTGCCAGCAGCCTATTAGGGGGATATGGCTACACCTTC